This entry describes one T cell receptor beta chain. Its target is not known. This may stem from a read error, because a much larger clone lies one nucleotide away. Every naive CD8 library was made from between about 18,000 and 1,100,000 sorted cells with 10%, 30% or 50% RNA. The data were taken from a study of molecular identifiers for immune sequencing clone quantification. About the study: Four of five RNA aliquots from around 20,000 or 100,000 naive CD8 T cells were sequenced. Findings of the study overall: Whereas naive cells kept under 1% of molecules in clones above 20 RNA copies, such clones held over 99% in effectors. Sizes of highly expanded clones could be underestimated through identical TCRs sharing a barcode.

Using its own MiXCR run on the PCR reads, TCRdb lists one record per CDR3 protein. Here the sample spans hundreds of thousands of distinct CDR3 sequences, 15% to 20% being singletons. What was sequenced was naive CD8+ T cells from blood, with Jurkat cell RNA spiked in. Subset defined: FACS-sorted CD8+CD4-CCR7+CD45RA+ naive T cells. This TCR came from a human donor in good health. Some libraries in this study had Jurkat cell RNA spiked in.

The CDR3 DNA follows: TGCGCCAGCAGCTTGGGGTCCAGTAACACTGGAGCTTTCTTT. Its protein is CASSLGSSNTGAFF. The rearrangement links TRBV5-1 to TRBJ1-1; D unresolved. The germline V gene encodes CDR1 SGHRS and CDR2 YFSETQ. CDR3 length: 14 residues. Complete variable domain (other parts from reference TRBV5-1 and TRBJ1-1): KAGVTQTPRYLIKTRGQQVTLSCSPISGHRSVSWYQQTPGQGLQFLFEYFSETQRNKGNFPGRFSGRQFSNSRSEMNVSTLELGDSALYLCASSLGSSNTGAFFGQGTRLTVV.